This T cell receptor beta chain comes out of a study of blood T cell repertoires in COVID-19. In the study overall: Material from acute and convalescent COVID-19 was sourced from the United States, Italy and Spain. The analysed material was cDNA or gDNA that came from T cells, B-cell-depleted T cells, or PBMCs.

J was trimmed by 2 bases and V by 6 bases; bases with no gene match: 9. The length of the CDR3 is 15 residues. Germline CDR1 is MDHEN and CDR2 is SYDVKM. TCRdb's copy holds only in-frame clones and misses some; the assay was immunoSEQ multiplex PCR. The data hold about 200,000 clones, with about 90% observed a single time. The chain combines TRBV28 with TRBJ1-1; 7 bases are a match to TRBD1. The sequence was collected from a man aged 30 to 45 with acute or convalescent COVID-19. Material for sequencing was peripheral blood. CDR3 protein: CASREQGLPNTEAFF. The DNA of the CDR3 is TGTGCCAGCAGAGAACAGGGGCTACCTAACACTGAAGCTTTCTTT.